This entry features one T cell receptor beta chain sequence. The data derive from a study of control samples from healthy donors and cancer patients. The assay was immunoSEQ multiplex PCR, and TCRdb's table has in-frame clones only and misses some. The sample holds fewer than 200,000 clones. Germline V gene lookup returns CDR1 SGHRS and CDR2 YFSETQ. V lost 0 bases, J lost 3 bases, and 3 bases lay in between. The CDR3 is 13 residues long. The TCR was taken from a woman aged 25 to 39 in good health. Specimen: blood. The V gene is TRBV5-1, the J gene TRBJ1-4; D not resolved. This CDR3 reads CASSLVANEKLFF. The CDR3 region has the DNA TGCGCCAGCAGCTTGGTTGCTAATGAAAAACTGTTTTTT. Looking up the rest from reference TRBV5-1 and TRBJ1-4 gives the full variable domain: KAGVTQTPRYLIKTRGQQVTLSCSPISGHRSVSWYQQTPGQGLQFLFEYFSETQRNKGNFPGRFSGRQFSNSRSEMNVSTLELGDSALYLCASSLVANEKLFFGSGTQLSVL.